The present T cell receptor beta chain was sequenced within a study of PD-1 blockade in classical Hodgkin lymphoma. Here immunoSEQ multiplex PCR was the method, and the copy in TCRdb shows in-frame clones only, minus some. This table has approximately 52,000 clones, 86% appearing once. CDR1 is LGHNA and CDR2 is YSLEER in the germline V gene. V lost 0 bases and J lost 0, with 9 bases in between. The length of the CDR3 is 17 residues. Points on this clone: The antigen remains undetermined.

Study-wide points: Newly diagnosed patients and complete responders had comparable diversity at baseline. Newly diagnosed patients had baseline TCR diversity that was reportedly lower than that of healthy donors. CD4+ but not CD8+ TCR diversity rose significantly by C4D1.

As to time point: cycle 4 day 1 (C4D1), after more than five weeks of nivolumab. Every one of the patients relapsed after autologous stem cell transplantation (brentuximab vedotin exposure was variable). Complete response, partial response or progressive disease constituted the best responses recorded. The chain uses TRBV4-3 and TRBJ2-6; a weak D match, TRBD2 (5 bases). The specimen comprised peripheral blood mononuclear cells (PBMCs), sampled before the fourth cycle of nivolumab. The origin of this receptor is a human donor with classical Hodgkin lymphoma. The CDR3 spells CASSQDGRGSGANVLTF. Here the CDR3 DNA reads TGCGCCAGCAGCCAAGATGGTCGGGGCTCTGGGGCCAACGTCCTGACTTTC.